This TCR beta chain comes out of a study of control samples from healthy donors and cancer patients. CDR3 length: 15 residues. The germline CDR1 and CDR2 sequences are SGHRS and YFSETQ. V trimming: 4 bases; J trimming: 6 bases; junction bases outside the gene matches: 6. Clones were sequenced by immunoSEQ multiplex PCR, and TCRdb holds only the in-frame ones, with some missing. The repertoire holds over 150,000 clones, with 90% to 95% as singletons. This clonotype was sampled from a man between 18 and 29 years old in good health. This chain connects TRBV5-1 to TRBJ1-4; TRBD1 agrees at 10 bases. The sample was blood. The CDR3 loop reads CASSHPGQGHEKLFF. DNA of the CDR3: TGCGCCAGCAGCCACCCGGGACAGGGGCATGAAAAACTGTTTTTT. Looking up the rest from reference TRBV5-1 and TRBJ1-4 gives the full variable domain: KAGVTQTPRYLIKTRGQQVTLSCSPISGHRSVSWYQQTPGQGLQFLFEYFSETQRNKGNFPGRFSGRQFSNSRSEMNVSTLELGDSALYLCASSHPGQGHEKLFFGSGTQLSVL.